Following are 11 T cell receptor beta chains from one sample sequenced in a study of T cells after yellow fever vaccination. One entry per CDR3 protein, called by TCRdb with MiXCR from the 5' RACE reads. The sample includes hundreds of thousands of distinct CDR3 sequences, approximately 13% seen only once; the top ten take over 12%. The sample here was PBMCs, taken on the day of the yellow fever booster vaccination. The origin of the receptors is a man aged 30 to 45 who received the YFV17D yellow fever vaccine.

This clonotype has just a few counts. The J gene is TRBJ1-1, the V gene TRBV29-1; D might be TRBD1 (5 bases). V lost 8 bases and J lost 6, with 19 bases in between. This CDR3 is built from 13 residues. CDR1 and CDR2 from the germline V gene are SQVTM and ANQGSEA. CDR3 DNA sequence: TGCAGCCCCAGGAGGGTAGCAGGGTCTGAAGCTTTCTTT. The encoded protein is CSPRRVAGSEAFF.

This clonotype was seen a handful of times. The gene calls are TRBV6-1 and TRBJ2-4; D is uncertain. The V end lost 5 bases, the J end lost 0 bases, and 11 bases lay between the germline ends. In germline, CDR1 is MNHNS, CDR2 SASEGT. The CDR3 is 15 residues long. The CDR3 DNA reads as TGTGCCAGCAGTCCCCGGAGTTTAGCCAAAAACATTCAGTACTTC. Translation: CASSPRSLAKNIQYF.

A few counts support this clonotype. The chain combines TRBV7-8 with TRBJ2-7; TRBD1 is a possible D gene (6 bases). This CDR3 has 15 amino acids. The germline V and J ends were trimmed by 0 bases and 4 bases, with 13 bases remaining between them. Germline V gene sequence: CDR1 SGHVS, CDR2 FQNEAQ. The CDR3 loop reads CASSLAMGAGYEQYF. As DNA, the CDR3 is TGTGCCAGCAGCTTAGCGATGGGGGCTGGGTACGAGCAGTACTTC.

Ten or more counts support this clonotype. CDR3 protein: CASSLGEQTYEQYF. Here the CDR3 DNA reads TGTGCCAGCAGCTTAGGAGAACAGACCTACGAGCAGTACTTC. The gene calls are TRBV7-6 and TRBJ2-7; no clear D. CDR1 and CDR2 (germline): SGHVS, FNYEAQ. V shed 1 base and J shed 2 bases, with 9 bases lying between them. This CDR3 has 14 residues.

This clonotype came up a few times. The V gene is TRBV9, the J gene TRBJ2-7; 12 bases agree with TRBD2. Per germline, CDR1 SGDLS and CDR2 YYNGEE. The V gene end was trimmed by 3 bases and the J gene end by 3 bases; junction bases not matched to a gene: 1. There are 14 residues in the CDR3. CDR3 protein: CASSATSGGYEQYF. As DNA, the CDR3 is TGTGCCAGCAGCGCGACTAGCGGGGGCTACGAGCAGTACTTC.

This clonotype came up a few times. Compared with germline, one end of the junction differs, possibly owing to a read error. V usage is TRBV20-1 and J usage is TRBJ2-1; D is perhaps TRBD1 (7 bases). Germline V gives CDR1 DFQATT, CDR2 SNEGSKA (reference sequence). The CDR3 totals 13 residues. The CDR3 nucleotides are TGCAGTGCAAGAGCGGACAGGAGGGGTGAGCAGTTCTTC. This codes for CSARADRRGEQFF.

V is TRBV28 and J is TRBJ1-1; D remains ambiguous. CDR1 and CDR2 from the germline V gene are MDHEN and SYDVKM. The CDR3 is 13 residues long. V was clipped by 2 bases and J by 11 bases, with 15 bases between them. CDR3 DNA sequence: TGTGCCAGCAGTTTAGAACAACCCCCTCGGGCTTTCTTT. Amino acid sequence: CASSLEQPPRAFF.

This clonotype was detected a few times. The chain employs TRBV6-2 or TRBV6-3 and TRBJ2-7, with 7 bases matching TRBD1. The CDR3 extends over 13 amino acids. Trimming took 2 bases from V and 6 from J; bases not matched to a gene: 4. Per germline, CDR1 MNHEY and CDR2 SVGEGT. The CDR3 spells CASSYEDRFEQYF. The CDR3 DNA is TGTGCCAGCAGTTACGAGGACAGGTTCGAGCAGTACTTC.

The chain employs TRBV7-2 and TRBJ1-4; possibly TRBD1 for D (6 bases). The germline V gene encodes CDR1 SGHTA and CDR2 FQGNSA. V was cut by 1 base and J by 6 bases, with 9 bases left in between. The CDR3 has 14 residues. The CDR3 DNA is TGTGCCAGCAGCTTAGTTGGGGGCTATGAAAAACTGTTTTTT. Protein sequence: CASSLVGGYEKLFF.

The V and J genes are TRBV6-2 or TRBV6-3 and TRBJ1-5; a weak D match, TRBD1 (6 bases). This CDR3 region has 15 residues. Germline loops: CDR1 MNHEY, CDR2 SVGEGT. V was pared by 5 bases and J by 4 bases, with 15 bases between. Written as DNA, the CDR3 is TGTGCCAGCAGTCAAACAGGGAATGTTAATCAGCCCCAGCATTTT. It yields the protein CASSQTGNVNQPQHF.

Only a few counts were recorded for this clonotype. The V gene is TRBV27, the J gene TRBJ2-2; the D gene is possibly TRBD2 (6 bases). The CDR3 spans 13 residues. V shed 7 bases and J shed 6 bases, with 12 bases lying between them. Germline-derived CDR1 and CDR2 are MNHEY and SMNVEV (reference sequence). CDR3 coding DNA: TGTGCCAGCAAGTTGACTAGTTCCGGGGAGCTGTTTTTT. It codes for CASKLTSSGELFF.